This is a list of T cell receptor beta chains from one sample in a study of shared clonotypes between healthy human individuals. Using immunoSEQ multiplex PCR, the repertoire was profiled, and TCRdb retains in-frame clones only, with some absent. The sample consists of a few million clones, approximately 90% of them appearing once. Sequencing was carried out using naive CD4+ T cells from PBMCs. The receptor set was obtained from a man aged 18 to 29 in good health. Some clones in this sample may be carry-over from other donors' samples. The CDR3 runs from the conserved cysteine through the conserved F or W. D genes are given only for firm matches. Not all rows give a size; the values are once, few, many and, for expanded clones, a class.

size,J,D,V,DNA,CDR3
NA,TRBJ2-3,TRBD2,TRBV5-1,TGCGCCAGCAGCTGGGCGGGAGCAAGGGCAGATACGCAGTATTTT,CASSWAGARADTQYF
once,TRBJ1-1,NA,TRBV18,TGTGCCAGCTCACCAACGGATCGGGACACTGAAGCTTTCTTT,CASSPTDRDTEAFF
NA,TRBJ2-7,NA,TRBV7-3,TGTGCCAGCAGCCCGGCGGGACAGACTATTGAGCAGTACTTC,CASSPAGQTIEQYF
once,TRBJ2-3,TRBD2,TRBV5-4,TGTGCCAGCAGCGCCACTAGCGGGAGCAGCACAGATACGCAGTATTTT,CASSATSGSSTDTQYF
NA,TRBJ2-7,NA,TRBV7-2,TGTGCCAGCAGCCCGGGGGCTTTCTCCTACGAGCAGTACTTC,CASSPGAFSYEQYF
NA,TRBJ2-1,NA,TRBV6-1,TGTGCCAGCTCCTCGGGTAGAATCAATGAGCAGTTCTTC,CASSSGRINEQFF
NA,TRBJ2-7,NA,TRBV9,TGTGCCAGCAGCGGTGGAGGGGCCCTCTCCTACGAGCAGTACTTC,CASSGGGALSYEQYF
NA,TRBJ2-1,NA,TRBV7-3,TGTGCCAGCAGCTTAATGTTAAGCTCCTACAATGAGCAGTTCTTC,CASSLMLSSYNEQFF
NA,TRBJ2-1,NA,TRBV4-2,TGTGCCAGCAGCCGCACGACCGGGACTGGACTCAATGAGCAGTTCTTC,CASSRTTGTGLNEQFF
NA,TRBJ2-2,NA,TRBV6-5,TGTGCCAGCACCGACGACACCGGGGAGCTGTTTTTT,CASTDDTGELFF
NA,TRBJ1-6,NA,TRBV4-1,TGCGCCAGCAGCCAAATGTCCCGGGCCACTAATTCACCCCTCCACTTT,CASSQMSRATNSPLHF
NA,TRBJ1-2,NA,TRBV2,TGTGCCAGCAGAAAAGACGGGCAGGCTGGCTACACCTTC,CASRKDGQAGYTF
NA,TRBJ1-4,NA,TRBV6-1,TGTGCCACCAGCACAGGGCGCGTTGAAAAACTGTTTTTT,CATSTGRVEKLFF
NA,TRBJ1-3,NA,TRBV28,TGTGCCAGCAGTTTATGGGGGACGGGGAGAGGATACACCATATATTTT,CASSLWGTGRGYTIYF
NA,TRBJ2-1,TRBD2,TRBV7-2,TGTGCCAGCAGCCTCAAAAGGCGGGCTAGCGGGGCCAACAATGAGCAGTTCTTC,CASSLKRRASGANNEQFF
NA,TRBJ2-7,NA,TRBV10-3,TGTGCCATCAGCCCGGTCGGGGAGCCCTACGAGCAGTACTTC,CAISPVGEPYEQYF
NA,TRBJ2-1,TRBD2,TRBV11-2,TGTGCCAGCAGCTTAGTTCCCGGGAGGGGTTACAATGAGCAGTTCTTC,CASSLVPGRGYNEQFF
NA,TRBJ2-1,NA,TRBV6-5,TGTGCCAGCAGTTACAGGTTTAGCGAGGGGGGAAATGAGCAGTTCTTC,CASSYRFSEGGNEQFF
NA,TRBJ2-7,NA,TRBV28,TGTGCCACTTTGAGGAGTAACTACGAGCAGTACTTC,CATLRSNYEQYF
NA,TRBJ2-1,TRBD1,TRBV5-1,TGCGCCAGCAGCCCCTTTGGCCGAGGGGGACAGGGGGCCTACAATGAGCAGTTCTTC,CASSPFGRGGQGAYNEQFF
NA,TRBJ2-7,NA,TRBV5-8,TGTGCCAGCAGCCGAATTCCCGAGCAGTACTTC,CASSRIPEQYF
NA,TRBJ2-2,TRBD2,TRBV30,TGTGCCTGGAGGGGGACTAGCGCGCCCGGGGAGCTGTTTTTT,CAWRGTSAPGELFF
NA,TRBJ2-2,NA,TRBV6-1,TGTGCCAGCCGCCGAGCGGGGAACACCGGGGAGCTGTTTTTT,CASRRAGNTGELFF
NA,TRBJ2-1,TRBD1,TRBV5-4,TGTGCCAGCCATGACGGACAGGGACGATACAATGAGCAGTTCTTC,CASHDGQGRYNEQFF
NA,TRBJ1-2,NA,TRBV7-8,TGTGCCAGCAGCACAATCACCGGGAACCTTTATGGCTACACCTTC,CASSTITGNLYGYTF
NA,TRBJ2-1,NA,TRBV9,TGTGCCAGCAGTACCCACGCGGACGAGCAGTTCTTC,CASSTHADEQFF
NA,TRBJ1-2,NA,TRBV18,TGTGCCAGCTCACCACCCCAAGGGGGCTACACCTTC,CASSPPQGGYTF
NA,TRBJ2-7,NA,TRBV7-9,TGTGCCAGCAGCCCAGGGGCGGGAGATTACTACGAGCAGTACTTC,CASSPGAGDYYEQYF
NA,TRBJ2-2,NA,TRBV10-1,TGCGCCAGCAGTGAGTCCGGGGCAGCCGACTACCTAACCACCGGGGAGCTGTTTTTT,CASSESGAADYLTTGELFF
NA,TRBJ2-1,TRBD1,TRBV28,TGTGCCAGCAGTTCCCCAGGGACAGGGTCAGGAAATGAGCAGTTCTTC,CASSSPGTGSGNEQFF
once,TRBJ1-2,NA,TRBV28,TGTGCCAGCAGCCGGGACACAGGTTATGGCTACACCTTC,CASSRDTGYGYTF
NA,TRBJ2-3,NA,TRBV7-3,TGTGCCAGCAGCTTAACGTCGCAGGGTGACACGCAGTATTTT,CASSLTSQGDTQYF
NA,TRBJ1-1,TRBD1,TRBV6-6,TGTGCCAGCGGGGACAGGTCCACTGAAGCTTTCTTT,CASGDRSTEAFF
NA,TRBJ2-1,TRBD1,TRBV5-1,TGCGCCAGCAGCGGGGGACAGGCGAGCTCCTACAATGAGCAGTTCTTC,CASSGGQASSYNEQFF
once,TRBJ2-7,TRBD2,TRBV19,TGTGCCAGTAGTATAGACGGGAGGTACGAGCAGTACTTC,CASSIDGRYEQYF
NA,TRBJ1-1,NA,TRBV28,TGTGCCAGCAGTTTTGGAGGGCGCAGCGCTGAAGCTTTCTTT,CASSFGGRSAEAFF
NA,TRBJ2-7,TRBD2,TRBV19,TGTGCCAGTAGTCTGACTAGCGGGTCCTCCCCCTACGAGCAGTACTTC,CASSLTSGSSPYEQYF
NA,TRBJ1-2,NA,TRBV20-1,TGCAGTGGCGGACAGAACTATGGCTACACCTTC,CSGGQNYGYTF
NA,TRBJ1-4,TRBD1,TRBV4-1,TGCGCCAGCAGCCGCCGACAGGGAAACGGGGAAAAACTGTTTTTT,CASSRRQGNGEKLFF
NA,TRBJ1-2,NA,TRBV20-1,TGCAGTGCTAGTAAGGACTATGGCTACACCTTC,CSASKDYGYTF
NA,TRBJ2-1,TRBD1,TRBV9,TGTGCCAGCAGCGGAGGGGGACAGGGGAGCTCCTACAATGAGCAGTTCTTC,CASSGGGQGSSYNEQFF
NA,TRBJ1-4,NA,TRBV6-1,TGTGCCAGCAGTGAACGGGGCGGCGAAAAACTGTTTTTT,CASSERGGEKLFF
few,TRBJ1-3,NA,TRBV5-1,TGCGCCAGCAGCCCTACAGGCTTTTCCGGAAACACCATATATTTT,CASSPTGFSGNTIYF
once,TRBJ1-3,NA,TRBV4-3,TGCGCCAGCAGCTTAGACGGGAGCTCTGGAAACACCATATATTTT,CASSLDGSSGNTIYF
NA,TRBJ2-7,NA,TRBV6-5,TGTGCCAGCAAAGGGGGGACGGTAGCCTACGAGCAGTACTTC,CASKGGTVAYEQYF
NA,TRBJ2-3,NA,TRBV27,TGTGCCAGCAGTTTATCCTCCGGGGTCACAGATACGCAGTATTTT,CASSLSSGVTDTQYF
NA,TRBJ2-3,NA,TRBV29-1,TGCAGCGTTGAAGGGGGCGCTCCTAGCACAGATACGCAGTATTTT,CSVEGGAPSTDTQYF
NA,TRBJ1-2,NA,TRBV28,TGTGCCAGCAGTTTCGGGGGGAACTATGGCTACACCTTC,CASSFGGNYGYTF
few,TRBJ1-4,NA,TRBV5-6,TGTGCCAGCAGCTTAGGTGTCAGAGCAACTAATGAAAAACTGTTTTTT,CASSLGVRATNEKLFF
NA,TRBJ1-2,TRBD1,TRBV30,TGTGCCTGGAGTGTACGGGCAGGGGGTGGCTACACCTTC,CAWSVRAGGGYTF
NA,TRBJ2-6,NA,TRBV5-6,TGTGCCAGCAGCCCGCTATTAAAGGGGGCCAACGTCCTGACTTTC,CASSPLLKGANVLTF
few,TRBJ2-2,TRBD1,TRBV2,TGTGCCAGCATGAGACAGGGGACGCACACCGGGGAGCTGTTTTTT,CASMRQGTHTGELFF
NA,TRBJ1-1,NA,TRBV29-1,TGCAGCGTTGAATTTATGAGGAACACTGAAGCTTTCTTT,CSVEFMRNTEAFF
NA,TRBJ1-4,NA,TRBV5-1,TGCGCCAGCAGCCCTCAGGGGTCCCCAACTAATGAAAAACTGTTTTTT,CASSPQGSPTNEKLFF
NA,TRBJ1-1,NA,TRBV28,TGTGCCAGCATCCCATCGGTGGGGGTAGCTTTCTTT,CASIPSVGVAFF